This is a list of T cell receptor beta chains from one sample in a study of CD8 T cells in ankylosing spondylitis. MiXCR was run by TCRdb on the 5' RACE reads, yielding one entry per CDR3 protein. Seen here are a few hundred thousand distinct CDR3 sequences, about 16% observed once, and the top ten hold under 45%. The material sequenced was blood, either unsorted or a sorted T cell fraction (not recorded which). The receptors were gathered from a male donor with ankylosing spondylitis. Each CDR3 is given with its conserved first and last residue. Each record gives: J gene, D gene, clone size, V gene, CDR3 protein, CDR3 DNA. The D gene is left open where the match is weak. Size is omitted from some rows. Given values are once, few, many or a class for expanded clones.

>TRBJ2-3|.|few|TRBV4-3
CASSQELGRNTQYF
TGCGCCAGCAGCCAAGAATTGGGACGGAATACGCAGTATTTT
>TRBJ2-2|.|.|TRBV28
CASSWEAGWGAGELFF
TGTGCCAGCAGTTGGGAGGCGGGATGGGGAGCCGGGGAGCTGTTTTTT
>TRBJ2-5|TRBD2|few|TRBV4-2
CASSQPGLAGVETQYF
TGTGCCAGCAGCCAACCCGGACTAGCGGGGGTGGAGACCCAGTACTTC
>TRBJ2-1|.|many|TRBV7-8
CASSSHWGDGSYNEQFF
TGTGCCAGCAGCTCCCACTGGGGGGACGGATCCTACAATGAGCAGTTCTTC
>TRBJ2-7|TRBD1|once|TRBV11-1
CASTPYRGQGVSYEQYF
TGTGCCAGCACCCCCTACCGTGGACAGGGGGTCTCCTACGAGCAGTACTTC
>TRBJ2-1|TRBD2|few|TRBV20-1
CSASLLSAAPSGRGKSNEQFF
TGCAGTGCTAGTCTGTTGTCGGCAGCTCCTAGCGGGAGGGGAAAGTCCAATGAGCAGTTCTTC
>TRBJ1-1|TRBD1|.|TRBV7-9
CASSSGQAEAFF
TGTGCCAGCAGCTCTGGACAGGCCGAAGCTTTCTTT
>TRBJ2-6|.|few|TRBV6-2/TRBV6-3
CASRDVSRMAGANVLTF
TGTGCCAGCAGAGACGTTTCTAGAATGGCCGGGGCCAACGTCCTGACTTTC
>TRBJ2-1|TRBD2|.|TRBV6-1
CASSTLAGALNEQFF
TGTGCCAGCAGTACCCTAGCGGGAGCCCTCAATGAGCAGTTCTTC
>TRBJ2-7|.|.|TRBV7-8
CASTYSGGEQYF
TGTGCCAGCACCTATAGCGGCGGAGAGCAGTACTTC
>TRBJ2-1|.|.|TRBV30
CAWFRKGGEQFF
TGTGCCTGGTTTAGAAAGGGAGGTGAGCAGTTCTTC
>TRBJ2-1|.|.|TRBV29-1
CSVEYTVEYNEQFF
TGCAGCGTTGAATATACCGTCGAATACAATGAGCAGTTCTTC
>TRBJ1-1|.|.|TRBV5-1
CASSLDSGWPEAFF
TGCGCCAGCAGCTTGGATAGCGGGTGGCCTGAAGCTTTCTTT
>TRBJ1-1|.|medium-sized|TRBV20-1
CSAREDLNTEAFF
TGCAGTGCTAGAGAGGACCTTAACACTGAAGCTTTCTTT
>TRBJ2-3|TRBD2|.|TRBV20-1
CSARSGGTDTQYF
TGCAGTGCTAGAAGCGGGGGCACAGATACGCAGTATTTT
>TRBJ2-5|.|few|TRBV29-1
CSVEATSRDPKQETQYF
TGCAGCGTTGAAGCCACCTCCCGGGACCCTAAGCAAGAGACCCAGTACTTC
>TRBJ2-1|.|many|TRBV4-3
CASSQDSDNEQFF
TGCGCCAGCAGCCAAGATAGCGACAATGAGCAGTTCTTC
>TRBJ2-1|TRBD1|few|TRBV20-1
CSASPRDRDYNEQFF
TGCAGTGCTAGTCCCCGGGACAGGGACTACAATGAGCAGTTCTTC
>TRBJ2-1|.|once|TRBV27
CASSIFGKLDEQFF
TGTGCCAGCAGTATTTTCGGGAAGCTCGATGAGCAGTTCTTC
>TRBJ2-1|.|few|TRBV4-1
CASSQHPKLTEQFF
TGCGCCAGCAGCCAACACCCTAAACTTACTGAGCAGTTCTTC
>TRBJ2-1|TRBD1|.|TRBV2
CAISDRGQGNEQFF
TGTGCCATATCAGACAGGGGGCAGGGCAATGAGCAGTTCTTC
>TRBJ2-1|.|.|TRBV7-3
CASSLGGPGNEQFF
TGTGCCAGCAGCTTGGGCGGGCCCGGCAATGAGCAGTTCTTC
>TRBJ2-5|TRBD1|many|TRBV27
CASRRGTGETQYF
TGTGCCAGCAGACGCGGGACAGGAGAGACCCAGTACTTC
>TRBJ2-1|TRBD2|.|TRBV11-3
CASSDPSGGYNEQFF
TGTGCCAGCAGCGATCCTAGCGGGGGGTACAATGAGCAGTTCTTC
>TRBJ2-1|.|few|TRBV12-3/TRBV12-4
CASSPLGEQFF
TGTGCCAGCAGCCCCCTGGGTGAGCAGTTCTTC
>TRBJ2-1|TRBD2|many|TRBV5-1
CASSRGAGGPMNEQFF
TGCGCCAGCAGCAGGGGAGCGGGAGGGCCTATGAATGAGCAGTTCTTC
>TRBJ2-7|TRBD1|.|TRBV28
CASSLIRQGLSYEQYF
TGTGCCAGCAGTTTAATCCGACAGGGGCTCTCCTACGAGCAGTACTTC
>TRBJ2-1|TRBD2|few|TRBV6-1
CASSEVLAGNEQFF
TGTGCCAGCAGTGAAGTCCTAGCGGGGAATGAGCAGTTCTTC
>TRBJ2-1|.|.|TRBV11-2
CASSSLASDEQFF
TGTGCCAGCAGCTCTCTTGCTTCGGATGAGCAGTTCTTC
>TRBJ2-5|TRBD2|.|TRBV2
CASSQAGAQETQYF
TGTGCCAGCAGTCAAGCGGGAGCGCAAGAGACCCAGTACTTC
>TRBJ2-7|TRBD2|.|TRBV20-1
CSAPPGLADYEQYF
TGCAGTGCTCCGCCCGGGCTAGCGGATTACGAGCAGTACTTC
>TRBJ2-3|TRBD2|.|TRBV9
CASSVGLADTDTQYF
TGTGCCAGCAGCGTAGGACTAGCGGACACAGATACGCAGTATTTT
>TRBJ1-6|.|once|TRBV2
CASSEVRVPYNSPLHF
TGTGCCAGCAGTGAGGTACGGGTCCCATATAATTCACCCCTCCACTTT
>TRBJ2-3|.|.|TRBV12-3/TRBV12-4
CASSFGPTTDTQYF
TGTGCCAGCAGTTTTGGGCCAACCACAGATACGCAGTATTTT
>TRBJ2-6|TRBD1|.|TRBV6-1
CASRIQGDGANVLTF
TGTGCCAGCAGGATACAGGGGGACGGGGCCAACGTCCTGACTTTC
>TRBJ2-7|TRBD2|.|TRBV6-5
CASSYPGTSGNYEQYF
TGTGCCAGCAGTTACCCCGGGACTAGCGGGAATTACGAGCAGTACTTC
>TRBJ2-3|TRBD2|.|TRBV28
CASSTAGGTITDTQYF
TGTGCCAGCAGTACTGCGGGAGGTACTATCACAGATACGCAGTATTTT
>TRBJ2-1|.|many|TRBV4-1
CASRAEGSVFNEQFF
TGCGCCAGCAGAGCGGAGGGTTCGGTATTTAATGAGCAGTTCTTC
>TRBJ1-3|.|.|TRBV4-1
CASSPGTLTGSSGNTIYF
TGCGCCAGCAGCCCCGGGACGCTAACGGGGAGCTCTGGAAACACCATATATTTT
>TRBJ1-5|.|.|TRBV15
CATSRELGAQPQHF
TGTGCCACCAGCAGAGAACTCGGGGCTCAGCCCCAGCATTTT
>TRBJ2-1|TRBD2|few|TRBV24-1
CATSVSGRADEQFF
TGTGCCACCAGTGTGAGCGGGAGGGCGGATGAGCAGTTCTTC
>TRBJ2-7|TRBD2|.|TRBV7-8
CASSLGSGRASEQYF
TGTGCCAGCAGCTTAGGTAGTGGGAGGGCTTCCGAGCAGTACTTC
>TRBJ2-2|.|many|TRBV6-2/TRBV6-3
CASSYWGLPDTGELFF
TGTGCCAGCAGTTATTGGGGCCTCCCGGACACCGGGGAGCTGTTTTTT
>TRBJ2-7|.|.|TRBV11-2
CASSPVGDPYEQYF
TGTGCCAGCAGCCCCGTTGGGGACCCCTACGAGCAGTACTTC
>TRBJ2-7|.|many|TRBV3-1
CASSQASSYEQYF
TGTGCCAGCAGCCAAGCGAGCTCCTACGAGCAGTACTTC
>TRBJ2-3|TRBD2|.|TRBV2
CASSTGTSIPDTQYF
TGTGCCAGCAGTACCGGGACTAGTATCCCAGATACGCAGTATTTT